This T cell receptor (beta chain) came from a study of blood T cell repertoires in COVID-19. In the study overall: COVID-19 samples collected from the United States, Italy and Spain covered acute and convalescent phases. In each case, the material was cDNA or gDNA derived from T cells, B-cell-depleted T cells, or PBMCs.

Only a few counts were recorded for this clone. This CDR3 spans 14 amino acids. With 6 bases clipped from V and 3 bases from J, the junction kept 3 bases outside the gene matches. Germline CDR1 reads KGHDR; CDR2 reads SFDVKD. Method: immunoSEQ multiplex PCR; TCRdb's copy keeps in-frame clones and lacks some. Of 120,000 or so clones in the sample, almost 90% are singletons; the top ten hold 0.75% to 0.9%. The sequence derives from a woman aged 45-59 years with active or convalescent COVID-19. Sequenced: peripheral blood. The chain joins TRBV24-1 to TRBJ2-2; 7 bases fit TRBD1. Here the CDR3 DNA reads TGTGCCACCAGTCGACAGGGATACACCGGGGAGCTGTTTTTT. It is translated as CATSRQGYTGELFF.